The 5 T cell receptor beta chains in this list originate from one sample, sequenced in a study of blood T cell repertoires in COVID-19. TCRdb's table, derived via immunoSEQ multiplex PCR, lists solely in-frame clones and lacks some. The sample records some 150,000 clones, 87% being singletons. The sequencing input was peripheral blood. These receptors came from a middle-aged man who had recovered from COVID-19.

The chain recombines TRBV3-1 (or the pseudogene TRBV3-2) with TRBJ1-2, with no clear D. CDR1 is LGHDT, CDR2 YNNKEL, per germline (reference sequence). This CDR3 contains 15 residues. Trimming pared 4 bases from V and 5 bases from J, leaving 17 bases between. CDR3 in amino acids: CASSPAGGRLYGYTF. CDR3 in DNA: TGTGCCAGCAGCCCCGCGGGCGGGAGGTTATATGGCTACACCTTC.

The chain combines TRBV29-1 with TRBJ2-7; D remains unclear. CDR1 is SQVTM and CDR2 is ANQGSEA in the germline V gene. The CDR3 extends over 11 amino acids. The germline V and J ends were trimmed by 6 bases and 4 bases, with 10 bases remaining between them. CDR3 loop: CSVVDTYEQYF. The CDR3 nucleotides read TGCAGCGTCGTTGATACTTACGAGCAGTACTTC.

Of note for this clone: In the same sample, other DNA sequences code for this CDR3. V gene TRBV5-1 combines with J gene TRBJ1-5; 8 bases are a match to TRBD1. Germline V CDR1 and CDR2: SGHRS, YFSETQ. This CDR3 comprises 13 residues. Trimming removed 0 bases from V and 7 bases from J; junction bases left unmatched: 0. This CDR3 reads CASSLGQGQPQHF. As DNA, the CDR3 is TGCGCCAGCAGCTTGGGACAGGGGCAGCCCCAGCATTTT.

This chain links TRBV11-2 with TRBJ2-1, with 7 bases lining up with TRBD1. The CDR3 has 14 amino acids. Unmatched junction bases numbered 6, after V lost 5 bases and J lost 5 bases. CDR1 is SGHAT, CDR2 FQNNGV, per germline. The CDR3: CASSQGTANNEQFF. In DNA, the CDR3 is TGTGCCAGCAGCCAAGGGACAGCCAACAATGAGCAGTTCTTC. Complete variable domain (other parts from reference TRBV11-2 and TRBJ2-1): EAGVAQSPRYKIIEKRQSVAFWCNPISGHATLYWYQQILGQGPKLLIQFQNNGVVDDSQLPKDRFSAERLKGVDSTLKIQPAKLEDSAVYLCASSQGTANNEQFFGPGTRLTVL.

CDR3 sequence: CASSEAYYREAFF. For the CDR3, the DNA is TGTGCCAGCAGTGAAGCCTATTACAGAGAAGCTTTCTTT. This chain links TRBV2 with TRBJ1-1; D not certain. Trimming pared 0 bases from V and 8 bases from J, leaving 10 bases between. The germline gives CDR1 SNHLY, CDR2 FYNNEI. This CDR3 has 13 residues.